The 6 T cell receptor beta chains presented below share a single source sample, sequenced in a study of T cells in Graves' hyperthyroidism and ophthalmopathy. Template material for amplifying TCR beta CDR3 regions consisted of RNA transcripts. The TCR CDR3 first-round RT-PCR relied on the HTBI primer set. MiXCR, applied by TCRdb to the multiplex PCR reads, yields one record per CDR3 protein. This table has a few hundred thousand distinct CDR3 sequences, approximately 15% appearing once. Sequenced sample: blood. The receptor set was obtained from a woman aged 30 to 39 with Graves' hyperthyroidism.

At least ten counts were recorded for this clonotype. J is TRBJ1-2 and V is TRBV27; tentative D call: TRBD1 (6 bases). The CDR3 length is 15 residues. Trimming cost V 4 bases and J 0 bases, with 12 bases left between them. Germline-derived CDR1 and CDR2 are MNHEY and SMNVEV (reference sequence). As DNA, the CDR3 is TGTGCCAGCAGTTCCTGGGACAATTCTAACTATGGCTACACCTTC. This sequence encodes CASSSWDNSNYGYTF.

This clonotype was found a few times. It is likely a read error, because the conserved phenylalanine at the end of the CDR3 is missing. The chain is built from TRBV5-6 and TRBJ2-7; D ambiguous. Trimming took off 0 bases at V and 6 bases at J, with 7 bases between the two ends. Germline V gene lookup returns CDR1 SGHDT and CDR2 YYEEEE. CDR3 length equals 12 residues. The CDR3 here is CASSLGWGEQYL. The CDR3 nucleotides are TGTGCCAGCAGCTTGGGCTGGGGCGAGCAGTACCTC.

In this sample, this clonotype turned up many times. J is TRBJ2-1 and V is TRBV27; D is possibly TRBD2 (6 bases). The V end was cut by 5 bases, the J end by 4 bases, with 15 bases between. The V gene's germline CDR1 is MNHEY and CDR2 SMNVEV (reference sequence). CDR3 size: 15 residues. The CDR3 nucleotides are TGTGCCAGCAGTCAGGGACCGGGAGTTTACAATGAGCAGTTCTTC. This translates into CASSQGPGVYNEQFF.

The table lists this clonotype with many counts. The rearrangement links TRBV20-1 to TRBJ2-3, with TRBD2 identical over 9 bases. The ends lost 1 base at V and 10 bases at J; junction bases unmatched: 12. Germline V gives CDR1 DFQATT, CDR2 SNEGSKA (reference sequence). CDR3 length: 15 residues. The CDR3 sequence is CSARAAASGNGAQYF. Written as DNA, the CDR3 is TGCAGTGCTAGAGCGGCGGCTAGCGGGAACGGAGCGCAGTATTTT.

This clonotype was counted a few times. The CDR3 carries no conserved terminal phenylalanine or tryptophan, so it likely arises from a read error. This chain connects TRBV27 to TRBJ2-1; a possible D gene is TRBD1 (7 bases). Trimming removed 6 bases at V and 1 base at J, with 16 bases between. Germline V gene data show CDR1 as MNHEY and CDR2 as SMNVEV (reference sequence). The CDR3 length is 16 residues. CDR3 loop: CASRKGGAGSYNEQFL. The CDR3 nucleotides read TGTGCCAGCAGAAAAGGGGGCGCGGGGTCCTACAATGAGCAGTTCCTC.

This clonotype has just a few counts. This chain uses TRBV6-2 or TRBV6-3 with TRBJ2-1; a possible D gene is TRBD1 (6 bases). The ends were cut back, 2 bases at V and 3 bases at J, with 17 bases in the middle. Looked up from germline, CDR1 is MNHEY and CDR2 is SVGEGT. The CDR3 covers 17 residues. The chain's CDR3 is CASSYSVTGSFYNEQFF. For the CDR3, the DNA is TGTGCCAGCAGTTACAGTGTTACAGGGAGTTTCTACAATGAGCAGTTCTTC.